This record concerns one TCR beta chain sequence. It lacks a known antigen. Base qualities are missing; no much larger clone stands one base away. From the cysteine up to the phenylalanine, the CDR3 has a length of 12 residues. Solely the CDR3 DNA is kept, with 36 bases framed from the first base. V is shortened by 4 bases, J by 4 bases, and the region joining them spans 7 bases. From a lookup of the germline V gene, CDR1 and CDR2 are SNHLY and FYNNEI. Synthetic TCR analog templates were spiked into each PCR so that absolute template abundance could be estimated from read counts. The immunoSEQ assay was used to amplify TCRbeta CDR3 regions from genomic DNA with bias-controlled V and J gene primers. Sequencing of rearranged TCRbeta segments was done at approximately 20X coverage. The published analysis was carried out like this. Sequencing errors were corrected by clustering and CDR3s were annotated against IMGT to assign V, D and J genes. Only productive TCRbeta rearrangements were used in downstream analyses, excluding out-of-frame or stop-codon sequences. Clonality was calculated as one minus the Shannon entropy normalized by the log of the number of unique productive sequences. Fisher's exact test with Benjamini-Hochberg correction, using a cutoff of adjusted p below 0.01, was how clones that differed between time points or between blood and tumor were identified. TCRdb obtained this table from immuneACCESS and retained in-frame rearrangements with V and J assigned. These tables miss some clones; where compared with another copy, unresolved V genes account for less than half of the shortfall, and the remainder is unexplained. V and J calls and clone size are those listed in that table; D and trimming were worked out from the DNA. Here the sample has more than 85,000 clones; about nine tenths occur a single time. Of the sample, approximately 2% falls within the top ten clones.

This specimen belongs to a study of PD-L1 blockade in urothelial cancer (dated by TCRdb to 2016 to 2017). About the full investigation: All patients started therapy around 2014 and received atezolizumab 1,200 mg intravenously every 3 weeks. About 85% of the roughly 29 patients were identified as males with urothelial cancer of bladder origin, and a prior smoking history was reported by 18 of 29 patients. An ECOG performance status of 0 or 1 was recorded for the patients, and 0 to 3 prior chemotherapy regimens had been received by the patients. Blood samples were analyzed 3 weeks after the start of treatment (second dose) and 6 weeks after the start of treatment. Blood samples yielded a median of around 140,000 T cells and roughly 83,000 unique TCRs, with median clonality approximately 0.08. The study, an exploratory multi-omic analysis, examined somatic, immune and clinical correlates of response to PD-L1 blockade with atezolizumab in urothelial cancer. Pretreatment tumor samples and matched peripheral blood, collected serially before and after atezolizumab treatment, underwent TCR sequencing. Durable clinical benefit was defined as progression-free survival longer than 6 months, and TCR features were also tested against progression-free and overall survival. In the same patients, pretreatment tumors underwent whole exome sequencing and RNA sequencing in addition to TCR sequencing. Durable clinical benefit was achieved by nine patients and was not achieved by 20 patients. Pretreatment blood TCR-seq was available for nearly 30 patients, at least one posttreatment blood collection was obtained for around 25 patients, and tumor TCR-seq was available for around 25 patients.

Results and caveats for the whole study, not just this receptor: Because of the small sample size (n ≈ 29) and the many exploratory analyses performed, the results are intended to be regarded as hypothesis-generating. Patients with durable benefit showed greater expansion of tumor-associated TCR clones in peripheral blood 3 weeks after starting treatment (n of about 21, p = 0.022). A pretreatment peripheral blood TCR clonality below the median was linked to improved progression-free and overall survival.

The time point label of this sample denotes: pretreatment peripheral blood. A cohort of about 30 patients with locally advanced or metastatic urothelial carcinoma, treated at Memorial Sloan Kettering on a trial protocol, was included. Peripheral blood mononuclear cells were collected from each patient pretreatment and during treatment, giving between 1 and 8 total time points per patient. The Qiagen DNeasy Blood extraction kit was used to purify genomic DNA from total PBMCs and from tumor samples. PBMCs were collected pretreatment and during treatment and were isolated and stored as previously described.

The chain is encoded by TRBV2 joined to TRBJ2-5; too little of a D gene remains to name it. This receptor was identified in a man in his fifties or sixties with urothelial cancer. The specimen was PBMCs, collected around atezolizumab (anti-PD-L1) treatment. The CDR3: CASSVIGETQYF. The nucleotide sequence reads TGTGCCAGCAGTGTTATCGGAGAGACCCAGTACTTC.